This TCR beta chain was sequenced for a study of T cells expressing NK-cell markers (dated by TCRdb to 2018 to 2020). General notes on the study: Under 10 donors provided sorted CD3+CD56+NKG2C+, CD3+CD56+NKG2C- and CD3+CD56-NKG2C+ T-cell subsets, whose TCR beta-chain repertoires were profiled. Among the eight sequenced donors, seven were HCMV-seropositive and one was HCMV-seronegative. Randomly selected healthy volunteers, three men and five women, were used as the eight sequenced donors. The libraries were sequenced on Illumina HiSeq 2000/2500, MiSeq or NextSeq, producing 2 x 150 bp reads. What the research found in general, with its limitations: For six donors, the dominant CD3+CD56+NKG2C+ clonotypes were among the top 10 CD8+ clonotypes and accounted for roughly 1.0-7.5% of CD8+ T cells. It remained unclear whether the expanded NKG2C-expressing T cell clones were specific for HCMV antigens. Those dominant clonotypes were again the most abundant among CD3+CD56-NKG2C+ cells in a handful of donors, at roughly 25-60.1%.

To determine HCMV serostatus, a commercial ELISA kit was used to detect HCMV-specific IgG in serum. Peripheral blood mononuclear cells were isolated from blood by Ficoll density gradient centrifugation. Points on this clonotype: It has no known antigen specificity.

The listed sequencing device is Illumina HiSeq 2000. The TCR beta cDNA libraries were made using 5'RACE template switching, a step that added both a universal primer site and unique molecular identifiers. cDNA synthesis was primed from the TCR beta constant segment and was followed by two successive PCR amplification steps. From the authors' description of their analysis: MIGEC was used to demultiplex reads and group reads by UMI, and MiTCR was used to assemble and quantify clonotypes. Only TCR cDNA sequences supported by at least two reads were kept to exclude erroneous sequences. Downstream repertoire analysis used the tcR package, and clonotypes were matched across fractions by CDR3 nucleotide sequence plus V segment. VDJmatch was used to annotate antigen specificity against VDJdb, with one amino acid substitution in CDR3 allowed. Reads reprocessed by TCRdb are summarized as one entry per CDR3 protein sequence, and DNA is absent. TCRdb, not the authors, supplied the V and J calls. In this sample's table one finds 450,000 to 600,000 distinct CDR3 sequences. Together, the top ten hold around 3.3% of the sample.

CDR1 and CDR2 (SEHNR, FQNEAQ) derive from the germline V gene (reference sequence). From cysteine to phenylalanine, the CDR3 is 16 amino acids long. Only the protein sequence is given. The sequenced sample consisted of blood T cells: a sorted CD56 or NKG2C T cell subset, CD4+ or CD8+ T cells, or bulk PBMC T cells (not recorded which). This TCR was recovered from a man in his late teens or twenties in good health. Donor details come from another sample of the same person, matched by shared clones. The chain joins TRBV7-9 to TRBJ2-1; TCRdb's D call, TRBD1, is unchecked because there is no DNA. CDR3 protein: CASRSQDPSSYNEQFF.